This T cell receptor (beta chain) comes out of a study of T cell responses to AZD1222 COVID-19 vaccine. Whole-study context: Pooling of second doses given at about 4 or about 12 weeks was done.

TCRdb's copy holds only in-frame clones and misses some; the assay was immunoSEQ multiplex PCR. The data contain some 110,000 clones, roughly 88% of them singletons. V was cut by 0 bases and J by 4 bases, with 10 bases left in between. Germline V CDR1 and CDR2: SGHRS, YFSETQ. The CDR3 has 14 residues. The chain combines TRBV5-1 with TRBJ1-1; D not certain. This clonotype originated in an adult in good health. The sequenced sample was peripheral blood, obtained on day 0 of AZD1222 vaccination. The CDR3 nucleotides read TGCGCCAGCAGCTTGGGAGGGCAGATCACTGAAGCTTTCTTT. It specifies CASSLGGQITEAFF. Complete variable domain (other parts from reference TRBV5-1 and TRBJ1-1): KAGVTQTPRYLIKTRGQQVTLSCSPISGHRSVSWYQQTPGQGLQFLFEYFSETQRNKGNFPGRFSGRQFSNSRSEMNVSTLELGDSALYLCASSLGGQITEAFFGQGTRLTVV.